This TCR beta chain appears in the sequencing data of a study of cytomegalovirus exposure and HLA in healthy donors. Study-wide background: A later analysis reported the 120 or so validation repertoires used the same platform as the 550 to 700 first-cohort repertoires.

Repertoires were generated with immunoSEQ multiplex PCR, while TCRdb's copy carries only in-frame clones and drops some. The sample lists roughly 120,000 clones; around 85% were seen once. Germline CDR1 is SGHVS and CDR2 is FQNEAQ. Losses at the gene ends were 10 bases for V and 0 bases for J; bases not matched to a gene: 9. This CDR3 contains 16 residues. The material sequenced was PBMCs. This receptor was obtained from a man between 18 and 35 years old in good health and CMV-seropositive. The chain couples TRBV7-8 to TRBJ1-6; 7 bases line up with TRBD1. The CDR3 bases are TGTGCCACCGGGACAGCAACCGACTCCTATAATTCACCCCTCCACTTT. Translating it yields CATGTATDSYNSPLHF.